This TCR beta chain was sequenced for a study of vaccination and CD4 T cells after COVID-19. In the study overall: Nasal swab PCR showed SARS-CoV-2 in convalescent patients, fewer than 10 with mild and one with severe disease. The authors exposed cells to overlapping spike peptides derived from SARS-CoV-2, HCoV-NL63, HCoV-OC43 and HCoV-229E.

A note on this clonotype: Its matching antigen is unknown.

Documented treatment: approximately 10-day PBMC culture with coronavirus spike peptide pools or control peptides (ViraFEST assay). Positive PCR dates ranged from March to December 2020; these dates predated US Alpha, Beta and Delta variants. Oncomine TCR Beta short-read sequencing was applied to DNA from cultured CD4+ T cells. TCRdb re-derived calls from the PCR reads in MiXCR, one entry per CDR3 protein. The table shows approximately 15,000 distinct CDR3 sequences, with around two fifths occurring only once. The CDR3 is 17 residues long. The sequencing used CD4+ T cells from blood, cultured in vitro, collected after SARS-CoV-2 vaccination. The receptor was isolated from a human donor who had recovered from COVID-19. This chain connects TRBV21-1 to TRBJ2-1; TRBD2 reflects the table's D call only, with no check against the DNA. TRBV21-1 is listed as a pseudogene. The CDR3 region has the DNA TGTGCCAGCAGCAAAAGGACTAGCGGAGGGGGGTTCAATGAGCAGTTCTTC. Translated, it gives CASSKRTSGGGFNEQFF.